The 13 T cell receptor beta chains given below trace back to one sample, sequenced in a study of siplizumab effects on memory and regulatory T cells. Measured with immunoSEQ multiplex PCR; TCRdb has only the in-frame clones, and not every one. This sample carries some 97,000 clones, 91% of them seen once, and the ten largest clones take around 0.15%. Sequences were obtained from CD4+ T cells sorted from blood. The receptors stem from a human donor in good health.

The chain carries TRBV11-2 and TRBJ2-2; TRBD2 matches 7 bases. The junction had 5 bases not matched to a gene; V was cut back by 4 bases and J by 3 bases. CDR3 length equals 15 residues. In germline, CDR1 is SGHAT, CDR2 FQNNGV. The CDR3 coding sequence is TGTGCCAGCAGCTCCGGACTAGAATACACCGGGGAGCTGTTTTTT. Its protein product is CASSSGLEYTGELFF.

The chain is built from TRBV15 and TRBJ2-4; 7 bases are shared with TRBD1. Trimming cost V 1 base and J 6 bases; bases outside gene matches: 6. There are 15 residues in the CDR3. The germline V gene encodes CDR1 LNHNV and CDR2 YYDKDF (reference sequence). CDR3 region: CATSRVLTGRNIQYF. CDR3 in DNA: TGTGCCACCAGCAGAGTGTTGACAGGGAGAAACATTCAGTACTTC.

The genes are TRBV30 and TRBJ1-2; TRBD1 matches 7 bases. The CDR3 is 13 residues long. Germline lookup yields CDR1 GTSNPN and CDR2 SVGIG (reference sequence). V dropped 3 bases and J dropped 4; count of bases not matched to a gene: 5. The CDR3 sequence is CAWRKTGTYGYTF. DNA for the CDR3: TGTGCCTGGAGGAAGACAGGGACCTATGGCTACACCTTC.

The chain joins TRBV11-2 to TRBJ2-2; 11 nucleotides agree with TRBD2. Trimming took 2 bases from V and 1 from J; bases not matched to a gene: 0. This CDR3 has 16 residues. Germline V gene sequence: CDR1 SGHAT, CDR2 FQNNGV. The CDR3 DNA is TGTGCCAGCAGCTTAACTAGCGGGGGGAACACCGGGGAGCTGTTTTTT. This translates into CASSLTSGGNTGELFF. Complete variable domain (other parts from reference TRBV11-2 and TRBJ2-2): EAGVAQSPRYKIIEKRQSVAFWCNPISGHATLYWYQQILGQGPKLLIQFQNNGVVDDSQLPKDRFSAERLKGVDSTLKIQPAKLEDSAVYLCASSLTSGGNTGELFFGEGSRLTVL.

The chain combines TRBV6-6 with TRBJ2-5; 8 nucleotides match TRBD1. The junction had 5 bases not matched to a gene; V was cut back by 6 bases and J by 5 bases. CDR1 and CDR2 (germline): MNHNY, SVGAGI (reference sequence). This CDR3 is 13 amino acids long. CDR3 sequence (DNA): TGTGCCAGCAGGGACAGGGTGGGGGAGACCCAGTACTTC. Its translation: CASRDRVGETQYF.

This clone was picked up a small number of times. CDR3 in amino acids: CASSIVEGHYGYTF. CDR3 in DNA: TGTGCCAGTAGTATAGTGGAGGGACACTATGGCTACACCTTC. This sequence joins TRBV19 and TRBJ1-2, with D possibly matching TRBD1 (5 bases). The CDR3 is made up of 14 amino acids. CDR1 is LNHDA, CDR2 SQIVND, per germline (reference sequence). Trimming took off 1 base at V and 3 bases at J, with 9 bases between the two ends.

The genes are TRBV27 and TRBJ2-3; the match to TRBD2 covers 16 bases. The CDR3 extends over 18 amino acids. The V gene end was trimmed by 8 bases and the J gene end by 4 bases; junction bases not matched to a gene: 12. Germline loops: CDR1 MNHEY, CDR2 SMNVEV (reference sequence). As DNA, the CDR3 is TGTGCCAGCGGGACCGGGACTAGCGGGGGGGGTTGGGCAGATACGCAGTATTTT. As protein: CASGTGTSGGGWADTQYF.

The chain links TRBV6-5 to TRBJ2-5; TRBD1 might be the D (6 bases). CDR1 is MNHEY and CDR2 is SVGAGI in the germline V gene. The CDR3 is 15 residues long. V dropped 2 bases and J dropped 1 base, with 11 bases sitting between them. The CDR3 region has the DNA TGTGCCAGCAGTTACCACAGGGTCCCCCAAGAGACCCAGTACTTC. This encodes CASSYHRVPQETQYF.

The chain is built from TRBV5-1 and TRBJ1-2; 9 bases match TRBD1. The ends lost 4 bases at V and 5 bases at J; junction bases unmatched: 3. There are 13 residues in the CDR3. Germline CDR1 is SGHRS and CDR2 is YFSETQ. The CDR3 DNA reads as TGCGCCAGCAGCAGAGGGACAGGGTATGGCTACACCTTC. Amino acid sequence: CASSRGTGYGYTF.

V and J are TRBV11-2 and TRBJ2-3; 7 bases fit TRBD2. The CDR3 consists of 17 residues. The germline CDR1 and CDR2 sequences are SGHAT and FQNNGV. With V trimmed by 1 base and J by 1 base, 8 bases remained unmatched. CDR3 loop: CASSLGEGGWGTDTQYF. The CDR3 nucleotides read TGTGCCAGCAGCTTAGGGGAGGGTGGTTGGGGCACAGATACGCAGTATTTT.

V gene TRBV19 combines with J gene TRBJ2-3; TRBD1 is a possible D gene (6 bases). Deletions cut 5 bases from V and 4 bases from J, with 16 bases between. The CDR3 has 15 residues. Germline lookup yields CDR1 LNHDA and CDR2 SQIVND (reference sequence). CDR3 sequence (DNA): TGTGCCAGTAGTTCCACAGGGAGTCGGGCAGATACGCAGTATTTT. Encoded protein: CASSSTGSRADTQYF. The entire variable domain, with the rest obtained from reference TRBV19 and TRBJ2-3, is as follows: DGGITQSPKYLFRKEGQNVTLSCEQNLNHDAMYWYRQDPGQGLRLIYYSQIVNDFQKGDIAEGYSVSREKKESFPLTVTSAQKNPTAFYLCASSSTGSRADTQYFGPGTRLTVL.

This clone was recorded a few times. The chain's CDR3 is CASSSPYGLVKADTQYF. Written as DNA, the CDR3 is TGTGCCAGCAGTTCTCCCTATGGGCTAGTGAAAGCGGATACGCAGTATTTT. This chain connects TRBV28 to TRBJ2-3; D unclear. V gave up 4 bases and J gave up 6 bases, with 23 bases separating them. Germline V gene data show CDR1 as MDHEN and CDR2 as SYDVKM. The CDR3 is 17 amino acids.

CDR3 sequence (DNA): TGTGCCAGCAGCTCATGGACAGCTGGAAACACCATATATTTT. The encoded protein is CASSSWTAGNTIYF. The rearrangement joins TRBV5-6 to TRBJ1-3; possible D gene TRBD1, 6 bases. Germline V gene lookup returns CDR1 SGHDT and CDR2 YYEEEE. V lost 3 bases and J 2 bases, leaving 9 bases between the germline ends. The CDR3 totals 14 residues.